One and the same sample provided the 26 T cell receptor beta chains below, sequenced in a study of glioma-infiltrating T cells after dendritic cell vaccination. The table came from immunoSEQ multiplex PCR; TCRdb's copy has only in-frame clones and leaves some out. The data contain about 46,000 clones, approximately 90% of them singletons. Noted time point: after dendritic cell vaccination, including at tumor progression/relapse. Sequencing used blood, obtained after dendritic cell vaccination. The receptors were gathered from a human donor with glioblastoma.

CDR3 DNA: TGTGCCAGTCTCAGGGGAAGGGACGAGCAGTACTTC. Translated, it gives CASLRGRDEQYF. J is TRBJ2-5 and V is TRBV28; weak D call: TRBD1 (6 bases). The J call is doubtful: the DNA matches TRBJ2-7 better. The germline CDR1 and CDR2 sequences are MDHEN and SYDVKM. The CDR3 extends over 12 amino acids.

The V gene is TRBV28, the J gene TRBJ2-2; 11 nucleotides agree with TRBD2. The germline gives CDR1 MDHEN, CDR2 SYDVKM. The CDR3 length is 15 residues. Trimming at V came to 4 bases and at J to 6 bases, leaving 4 bases not matched to a gene. CDR3 nucleotides: TGTGCCAGCAGTTCTAGCGGGAGGCGCTCCGGGGAGCTGTTTTTT. It yields the protein CASSSSGRRSGELFF. The full variable domain, its missing parts supplied by reference TRBV28 and TRBJ2-2, is DVKVTQSSRYLVKRTGEKVFLECVQDMDHENMFWYRQDPGLGLRLIYFSYDVKMKEKGDIPEGYSVSREKKERFSLILESASTNQTSMYLCASSSSGRRSGELFFGEGSRLTVL.

The V call is TRBV9, the J call TRBJ2-1; the match to TRBD2 covers 9 bases. V was pared by 3 bases and J by 0 bases, with 1 base of the junction left unmatched. The germline V gene has CDR1 SGDLS and CDR2 YYNGEE. The CDR3 sequence is 15 residues long. The CDR3 is CASSGTSDSYNEQFF. CDR3 bases: TGTGCCAGCAGCGGGACTAGCGACTCCTACAATGAGCAGTTCTTC.

The chain combines TRBV6-6 with TRBJ2-5; TRBD2 matches at 7 bases. Germline V gives CDR1 MNHNY, CDR2 SVGAGI (reference sequence). This CDR3 contains 14 residues. V lost 6 bases to trimming and J lost 5 bases; unmatched junction nucleotides: 9. DNA for the CDR3: TGTGCCAGCAGCCTACTTGAGGGAGGGGAGACCCAGTACTTC. Amino acids: CASSLLEGGETQYF.

A word on this clone: Distinct nucleotide sequences in the sample also encode this CDR3. The CDR3 is CASIQGDGSLSGNEKLFF. The CDR3 DNA is TGTGCCAGCATTCAGGGGGATGGATCCTTGTCGGGGAATGAAAAACTGTTTTTT. The V gene is TRBV28, the J gene TRBJ1-4; TRBD1 aligns across 7 bases. The CDR3 runs 18 residues. Germline CDR1 MDHEN, CDR2 SYDVKM. V trimming: 7 bases; J trimming: 5 bases; junction bases outside the gene matches: 19.

The gene calls are TRBV5-7 and TRBJ1-4; possibly TRBD1 for D (5 bases). TRBV5-7 is an open reading frame whose function is uncertain. This CDR3 spans 17 amino acids. The ends were cut back, 0 bases at V and 3 bases at J, with 15 bases in the middle. As DNA, the CDR3 is TGTGCCAGCAGCTTGGGGTCAGGGCGAAGGGCTAATGAAAAACTGTTTTTT. Translated, it gives CASSLGSGRRANEKLFF.

This clone was recorded a few times. The chain carries TRBV6-6 and TRBJ1-3; a weak D match, TRBD1 (5 bases). The CDR3 has 15 residues. Trimming shortened V by 5 bases and J by 0 bases, and 11 bases separated the two germline ends. CDR1 is MNHNY and CDR2 is SVGAGI in the germline V gene (reference sequence). Written as DNA, the CDR3 is TGTGCCAGCAGTGACCAGGGTATCTCTGGAAACACCATATATTTT. It translates to CASSDQGISGNTIYF.

The J gene is TRBJ2-5, the V gene TRBV4-3; D remains ambiguous. The V end lost 1 base, the J end lost 3 bases, and 15 bases lay between the germline ends. The CDR3 length is 16 residues. Per the germline V gene, CDR1 is LGHNA and CDR2 is YSLEER. CDR3 sequence: CASSQVVGHSKETQYF. For the CDR3, the DNA is TGCGCCAGCAGCCAAGTCGTTGGGCACTCCAAAGAGACCCAGTACTTC.

The chain uses TRBV5-1 and TRBJ1-4, with TRBD1 identical over 7 bases. The CDR3 runs to 15 residues. The junction had 4 bases not matched to a gene; V was cut back by 2 bases and J by 3 bases. Germline V lookup: CDR1 SGHRS, CDR2 YFSETQ. CDR3 coding DNA: TGCGCCAGCAGCTTAAGACAGGGTTCTAATGAAAAACTGTTTTTT. Translating it yields CASSLRQGSNEKLFF.

The chain employs TRBV15 and TRBJ2-7; the match to TRBD1 covers 9 bases. The CDR3 is 15 residues long. Trimming removed 1 base from V and 4 bases from J; junction bases left unmatched: 5. Germline V gene lookup returns CDR1 LNHNV and CDR2 YYDKDF (reference sequence). DNA of the CDR3: TGTGCCACCAGCAGAGGGGGACAGGGATCTTACGAGCAGTACTTC. Amino acid sequence: CATSRGGQGSYEQYF.

The chain has TRBV4-2 and TRBJ2-2; 10 bases are shared with TRBD1. Trimming took 4 bases from V and 5 from J; bases not matched to a gene: 4. This CDR3 contains 15 residues. Germline CDR1 is LGHNA and CDR2 is YNFKEQ. CDR3: CASSLDRGPTGELFF. The CDR3 nucleotides read TGTGCCAGCAGCCTAGACAGGGGGCCGACCGGGGAGCTGTTTTTT.

CDR3 region: CASSLGHSQETQYF. For the CDR3, the DNA is TGCGCCAGCAGCTTGGGACACAGCCAAGAGACCCAGTACTTC. The genes are TRBV5-1 and TRBJ2-5; D ambiguous. Germline V gene data show CDR1 as SGHRS and CDR2 as YFSETQ. This CDR3 spans 14 amino acids. Trimming removed 0 bases from V and 1 base from J, with 7 bases in between.

This clone was recorded only once. V and J are TRBV19 and TRBJ1-5, with 11 positions matching TRBD1. Germline lookup yields CDR1 LNHDA and CDR2 SQIVND (reference sequence). Trimming removed 4 bases from V and 6 bases from J; junction bases left unmatched: 5. CDR3 length: 15 amino acids. The CDR3 DNA is TGTGCCAGTAGTACCGGACAGGGGGCTAGTCAGCCCCAGCATTTT. Its protein product is CASSTGQGASQPQHF.

The chain couples TRBV28 to TRBJ1-6; tentatively, D is TRBD1 (5 bases). From germline, CDR1 is MDHEN and CDR2 SYDVKM. The length of the CDR3 is 12 residues. V lost 6 bases and J 12 bases, leaving 12 bases between the germline ends. CDR3 protein: CASRDGRGPLHF. The CDR3, as DNA: TGTGCCAGCAGGGATGGGAGGGGACCCCTCCACTTT.

The J gene is TRBJ1-1, the V gene TRBV28; 8 bases align to TRBD1. J lost 7 bases, V lost 1 base, and 8 bases had no gene match. The germline gives CDR1 MDHEN, CDR2 SYDVKM. This CDR3 has 15 amino acids. CDR3 amino acids: CASSLSGGYSNEAFF. The CDR3 coding sequence is TGTGCCAGCAGTTTATCAGGGGGCTACTCCAATGAAGCTTTCTTT.

The chain uses TRBV10-3 and TRBJ1-5; 7 bases fit TRBD1. The CDR3 consists of 17 residues. J was trimmed by 2 bases and V by 0 bases; bases with no gene match: 7. Germline CDR1 ENHRY, CDR2 SYGVKD. Here the CDR3 reads CAISESTRGVGNQPQHF. The CDR3, as DNA: TGTGCCATCAGTGAGTCAACCAGGGGGGTAGGCAATCAGCCCCAGCATTTT.

This rearrangement joins TRBV27 to TRBJ1-4; a possible D gene is TRBD1 (5 bases). The germline V gene encodes CDR1 MNHEY and CDR2 SMNVEV (reference sequence). With 5 bases removed from V and 0 bases from J, the gap between germline ends came to 16 bases. The CDR3 runs 17 residues. The CDR3, as DNA: TGTGCCAGCAGTGGTGATTACAGGTCCGCAACTAATGAAAAACTGTTTTTT. Translated, it gives CASSGDYRSATNEKLFF.

The chain combines TRBV5-1 with TRBJ2-5, with TRBD2 matching over 8 bases. The CDR3 is 16 amino acids. From germline, CDR1 is SGHRS and CDR2 YFSETQ. V was clipped by 0 bases and J by 3 bases; unmatched bases: 7. CDR3 sequence reads: CASSLDRAGDKETQYF. In nucleotides, the CDR3 is TGCGCCAGCAGCTTGGATCGAGCGGGAGACAAAGAGACCCAGTACTTC.

V and J are TRBV28 and TRBJ1-1, with 9 bases identical to TRBD1. The CDR3 is 15 residues long. Germline lookup yields CDR1 MDHEN and CDR2 SYDVKM. Losses at the gene ends were 5 bases for V and 4 bases for J; bases not matched to a gene: 8. CDR3 in DNA: TGTGCCAGCAGTACCCGGGACAGGGTACCCACTGAAGCTTTCTTT. This codes for CASSTRDRVPTEAFF.

The rearrangement joins TRBV5-1 to TRBJ2-7; D is perhaps TRBD2 (6 bases). CDR3 size: 14 residues. V dropped 1 base and J dropped 5 bases, with 13 bases sitting between them. The germline CDR1 and CDR2 sequences are SGHRS and YFSETQ. CDR3 DNA sequence: TGCGCCAGCAGCTTGAGGGTGGGGACTGACGAGCAGTACTTC. Translated, it gives CASSLRVGTDEQYF.

The genes are TRBV27 and TRBJ2-1, with 11 bases lining up with TRBD2. Germline V gives CDR1 MNHEY, CDR2 SMNVEV (reference sequence). The trim removed 8 bases at V and 7 bases at J, leaving 13 bases unmatched. The CDR3 loop spans 16 amino acids. The CDR3 region is CASEPLAGGPGNEQFF. The DNA for the CDR3 is TGTGCCAGCGAACCCTTAGCGGGAGGGCCGGGAAATGAGCAGTTCTTC.

This clone was seen a handful of times. The chain combines TRBV19 with TRBJ1-2, with 7 bases identical to TRBD1. Trimming took 5 bases from V and 7 from J; bases not matched to a gene: 7. Germline-derived CDR1 and CDR2 are LNHDA and SQIVND (reference sequence). The CDR3 totals 13 residues. The DNA for the CDR3 is TGTGCCAGTAGTCCTACAGGGGAACGTGGCTACACCTTC. Amino acids: CASSPTGERGYTF.

The chain employs TRBV28 and TRBJ2-3; unclear D gene. The CDR3 is made up of 12 amino acids. CDR1 is MDHEN, CDR2 SYDVKM, per germline. The germline V and J ends were trimmed by 3 bases and 6 bases, with 7 bases remaining between them. The CDR3 here is CASSFNFDTQYF. The CDR3, as DNA: TGTGCCAGCAGTTTTAATTTTGATACGCAGTATTTT.

The chain employs TRBV9 and TRBJ1-2; D is unclear. CDR1 is SGDLS and CDR2 is YYNGEE in the germline V gene. The germline V and J ends were trimmed by 0 bases and 7 bases, with 7 bases remaining between them. The CDR3 loop spans 12 amino acids. CDR3: CASSVAGAGYTF. CDR3 in DNA: TGTGCCAGCAGCGTAGCAGGTGCTGGCTACACCTTC.

Notes on this clone: An end of the junction does not agree with germline; a read error may underlie this. This chain connects TRBV27 to TRBJ2-5; 10 positions agree with TRBD2. The end of the DNA fits TRBJ2-7 better, so the J call may be wrong. The CDR3 is 15 amino acids. CDR1 and CDR2 from the germline V gene are MNHEY and SMNVEV (reference sequence). The CDR3 region is CASSLSLAGLYEQYF. The CDR3 nucleotides are TGTGCCAGCAGTCTATCACTAGCGGGACTCTACGAGCAGTACTTC.

This chain joins TRBV30 and TRBJ2-7; TRBD1 is a possible D gene (6 bases). The CDR3 loop spans 12 amino acids. CDR1 GTSNPN and CDR2 SVGIG come from the germline V gene (reference sequence). V lost 1 base to trimming and J lost 4 bases, with 8 bases between them. CDR3: CAWSAQGYEQYF. DNA of the CDR3: TGTGCCTGGAGTGCCCAGGGGTACGAGCAGTACTTC.